Listed here are 22 T cell receptor beta chains from one sample, sequenced in a study of T cell responses to AZD1222 COVID-19 vaccine. Generated by immunoSEQ multiplex PCR, the TCRdb table keeps only in-frame clones and is missing some. The sample yields about 86,000 clones, approximately 89% seen once. Material: peripheral blood, obtained 28 days after the second AZD1222 dose. These receptors all come from an adult who received the AZD1222 COVID-19 vaccine.

This chain links TRBV5-1 with TRBJ2-5, with 7 positions matching TRBD1. V lost 2 bases and J lost 3; bases outside the gene matches: 4. The CDR3 length is 14 residues. Germline CDR1 SGHRS, CDR2 YFSETQ. The CDR3 region is CASSFLGGEETQYF. For the CDR3, the DNA is TGCGCCAGCAGCTTTTTAGGGGGCGAAGAGACCCAGTACTTC.

This chain connects TRBV4-1 to TRBJ2-3; 8 bases map to TRBD2. Trimming removed 5 bases from V and 2 bases from J; junction bases left unmatched: 9. Germline V gene data show CDR1 as MGHRA and CDR2 as YSYEKL. This CDR3 is 16 amino acids long. CDR3 sequence reads: CASSGASGGTTDTQYF. As DNA, the CDR3 is TGCGCCAGCAGCGGCGCTTCGGGGGGGACCACAGATACGCAGTATTTT.

The chain couples TRBV6-1 to TRBJ1-4; 9 positions agree with TRBD1. Germline values: CDR1 MNHNS, CDR2 SASEGT. V lost 4 bases to trimming and J lost 7 bases; unmatched junction nucleotides: 7. This CDR3 contains 15 residues. CDR3 nucleotide sequence: TGTGCCAGCAGTGGACAGGGGGGTTGGGGTGAAAAACTGTTTTTT. It is translated as CASSGQGGWGEKLFF.

This rearrangement joins TRBV9 to TRBJ2-1; D may match TRBD1 or TRBD2 (6 bases each). Germline V gene sequence: CDR1 SGDLS, CDR2 YYNGEE. Trimming took 0 bases from V and 0 from J, leaving 10 bases between them. The CDR3 extends over 16 amino acids. This CDR3 reads CASSVGRGTSYNEQFF. In DNA, the CDR3 is TGTGCCAGCAGCGTAGGGAGGGGGACCTCCTACAATGAGCAGTTCTTC.

V gene TRBV2 combines with J gene TRBJ2-5; 9 positions match TRBD1. From germline, CDR1 is SNHLY and CDR2 FYNNEI. Losses at the gene ends were 6 bases for V and 5 bases for J; bases not matched to a gene: 7. This CDR3 region has 14 residues. CDR3 nucleotides: TGTGCCAGCAGCCTACAGACAGGGGGTGAGACCCAGTACTTC. This translates into CASSLQTGGETQYF.

The chain combines TRBV6-5 with TRBJ1-1, with no clear D. With 2 bases removed from V and 1 base from J, the gap between germline ends came to 8 bases. The CDR3 consists of 14 residues. Germline V gives CDR1 MNHEY, CDR2 SVGAGI. CDR3 in DNA: TGTGCCAGCAGTTACACCGGGGAGAACACTGAAGCTTTCTTT. Encoded protein: CASSYTGENTEAFF.

The chain carries TRBV6-5 and TRBJ1-1; D is undetermined. The V gene lost 5 bases and the J gene lost 6 bases, with 13 bases spanning the gap. The CDR3 runs 13 residues. CDR1 is MNHEY, CDR2 SVGAGI, per germline. CDR3 DNA sequence: TGTGCCAGCAGTCCCTATGTCCAGTCTGAAGCTTTCTTT. This translates into CASSPYVQSEAFF.

The chain has TRBV4-2 and TRBJ2-1, with TRBD2 matching over 8 bases. The CDR3 covers 17 residues. Germline CDR1 reads LGHNA; CDR2 reads YNFKEQ. Germline trimming cut 3 bases from V and 0 bases from J; bases unmatched to any gene: 7. CDR3: CASSHEEAGASYNEQFF. For the CDR3, the DNA is TGTGCCAGCAGCCACGAGGAAGCGGGGGCCTCCTACAATGAGCAGTTCTTC.

The rearrangement uses TRBV7-2 and TRBJ2-5, with 7 bases matching TRBD2. This CDR3 is built from 13 residues. CDR1 SGHTA and CDR2 FQGNSA come from the germline V gene. The junction had 7 bases not matched to a gene; V was cut back by 5 bases and J by 7 bases. CDR3 residues: CASSQTSETTQYF. The DNA for the CDR3 is TGTGCCAGCAGCCAAACTAGCGAGACGACCCAGTACTTC. Complete variable domain (other parts from reference TRBV7-2 and TRBJ2-5): GAGVSQSPSNKVTEKGKDVELRCDPISGHTALYWYRQSLGQGLEFLIYFQGNSAPDKSGLPSDRFSAERTGGSVSTLTIQRTQQEDSAVYLCASSQTSETTQYFGPGTRLLVL.

The CDR3 here is CASSYVGVGETQYF. CDR3 DNA: TGTGCCAGCAGTTATGTGGGTGTAGGAGAGACCCAGTACTTC. The J gene is TRBJ2-5, the V gene TRBV6-5; D call uncertain. Trimming stripped 3 bases from V and 4 bases from J, with 12 bases between. CDR1 and CDR2 (germline): MNHEY, SVGAGI. CDR3 size: 14 residues.

V and J are TRBV9 and TRBJ2-5; D not resolved. CDR3 length: 15 residues. The V gene lost 1 base and the J gene lost 4 bases, with 14 bases spanning the gap. Germline V CDR1 and CDR2: SGDLS, YYNGEE. The CDR3 protein is CASSVSHLKGETQYF. The CDR3 nucleotides are TGTGCCAGCAGCGTAAGCCACCTAAAGGGAGAGACCCAGTACTTC.

CDR3 protein: CASSSPQGTQETQYF. CDR3 nucleotide sequence: TGCGCCAGCAGCTCCCCTCAGGGAACTCAAGAGACCCAGTACTTC. The chain is built from TRBV5-1 and TRBJ2-5; TRBD1 might be the D (5 bases). V gave up 3 bases and J gave up 2 bases, with 14 bases separating them. The V gene's germline CDR1 is SGHRS and CDR2 YFSETQ. This CDR3 has 15 amino acids.

CDR3 sequence: CASSQLSRPNYGYTF. CDR3 bases: TGTGCCAGCAGCCAATTGAGCAGGCCAAACTATGGCTACACCTTC. The rearrangement links TRBV3-1 (or the pseudogene TRBV3-2) to TRBJ1-2; D is ambiguous. V was pared by 2 bases and J by 2 bases, with 12 bases between. The CDR3 is made up of 15 amino acids. Germline CDR1 and CDR2: LGHDT and YNNKEL (reference sequence).

This clone is a singleton in its sample. V and J are TRBV10-3 and TRBJ1-1; no clear D. CDR3 length equals 12 residues. Germline V lookup: CDR1 ENHRY, CDR2 SYGVKD. V lost 7 bases and J 1 base, leaving 7 bases between the germline ends. CDR3 nucleotide sequence: TGTGCCATCAAGGAAGGGAACACTGAAGCTTTCTTT. Amino acids: CAIKEGNTEAFF.

This chain connects TRBV5-1 to TRBJ1-2, with D tentatively TRBD1 (6 bases). Trimming removed 0 bases at V and 1 base at J, with 13 bases between. The length of the CDR3 is 16 residues. Germline V CDR1 and CDR2: SGHRS, YFSETQ. CDR3: CASSLESGGNNYGYTF. For the CDR3, the DNA is TGCGCCAGCAGCTTGGAATCCGGGGGCAATAACTATGGCTACACCTTC.

V gene TRBV6-2 or TRBV6-3 combines with J gene TRBJ2-3, with a weak D call TRBD2 (6 bases). The CDR3 is made up of 17 amino acids. V was pared by 5 bases and J by 0 bases, with 18 bases between. Germline V lookup: CDR1 MNHEY, CDR2 SVGEGT. The CDR3 spells CASSPGEGLTSTDTQYF. The CDR3 bases are TGTGCCAGCAGTCCGGGAGAGGGGCTAACTAGCACAGATACGCAGTATTTT.

The genes are TRBV6-1 and TRBJ2-6, with D perhaps matching TRBD2 (7 bases). CDR3 length equals 20 residues. The V end lost 0 bases, the J end lost 0 bases, and 18 bases lay between the germline ends. The germline V gene encodes CDR1 MNHNS and CDR2 SASEGT. CDR3 bases: TGTGCCAGCAGTGAAGCCCGGGGGGCAATCAGTAGCTCTGGGGCCAACGTCCTGACTTTC. It yields the protein CASSEARGAISSSGANVLTF.

The chain links TRBV2 to TRBJ2-7; D could derive from TRBD1 or TRBD2 (6 bases each). CDR1 is SNHLY and CDR2 is FYNNEI in the germline V gene. Trimming removed 2 bases at V and 6 bases at J, with 26 bases between. This CDR3 has 18 residues. The CDR3 DNA reads TGTGCCAGCAGTGAATACTCTAGCGCGGAGGGGGGCCTAGTCGAGCAGTACGTC. Amino acid sequence: CASSEYSSAEGGLVEQYV.

This clone has more than one count but fewer than ten. The chain has TRBV2 and TRBJ2-7, with 9 bases fitting TRBD1. With V trimmed by 6 bases and J by 0 bases, 3 bases remained unmatched. This CDR3 spans 14 amino acids. CDR1 SNHLY and CDR2 FYNNEI come from the germline V gene. CDR3 region: CASREQGASYEQYF. The CDR3 nucleotides read TGTGCCAGCAGGGAACAGGGGGCCTCCTACGAGCAGTACTTC.

The chain carries TRBV25-1 and TRBJ2-5; D may be TRBD1 (6 bases). The CDR3 runs 14 residues. From germline, CDR1 is MGHDK and CDR2 SYGVNS. Trimming left V 5 bases short and J 1 base short, with 11 bases between. For the CDR3, the DNA is TGTGCCAGCAGTCAGACAGGCCCCCAAGAGACCCAGTACTTC. It yields the protein CASSQTGPQETQYF.

The V and J genes are TRBV7-3 and TRBJ1-1, with D unclear. The germline V gene has CDR1 SGHTA and CDR2 FQGTGA. This CDR3 region has 13 residues. V was trimmed by 5 bases and J by 4 bases, leaving 11 bases between them. The CDR3 here is CASSRDKGTEAFF. CDR3 nucleotides: TGTGCCAGCAGCAGGGATAAGGGCACTGAAGCTTTCTTT.

CDR3 nucleotides: TGTGCCAGCAGTTACGCTGGGGGTGGCTACACCTTC. Encoded protein: CASSYAGGGYTF. The chain is built from TRBV6-5 and TRBJ1-2; perhaps TRBD1 as D (5 bases). Trimming took off 2 bases at V and 7 bases at J, with 8 bases between the two ends. Looked up from germline, CDR1 is MNHEY and CDR2 is SVGAGI. The CDR3 runs to 12 residues.